These 2 T cell receptor beta chains originate from one sample sequenced in a study of shared T cell receptors in the human thymus. Sequencing used immunoSEQ multiplex PCR; TCRdb keeps in-frame clones, though not all of them. The table includes around 730,000 clones, over 75% detected once. The same sample was also studied in work on human thymus T cells.

Material: thymocytes. The receptor set was obtained from a girl under three years old with a congenital heart defect.

This clone was seen more than once but under ten times. V is TRBV28 and J is TRBJ1-2; D not certain. The germline V gene has CDR1 MDHEN and CDR2 SYDVKM. The V end was cut by 1 base, the J end by 8 bases, with 23 bases between. This CDR3 contains 17 residues. The CDR3 loop is CASSLFPNQPGTKGYTF. CDR3 nucleotides: TGTGCCAGCAGTTTATTCCCGAATCAGCCCGGAACTAAAGGCTACACCTTC.

Comment on this clone: At the DNA level, this CDR3 is encoded by other sequences in the same sample as well. V gene TRBV27 combines with J gene TRBJ2-7; 7 nucleotides line up with TRBD1. This CDR3 comprises 11 residues. V dropped 4 bases and J dropped 6; count of bases not matched to a gene: 0. Germline V gene data show CDR1 as MNHEY and CDR2 as SMNVEV (reference sequence). The CDR3 DNA is TGTGCCAGCAGTTCAGGGGGCGAGCAGTACTTC. Translating it yields CASSSGGEQYF.